This T cell receptor (beta chain) was recorded in a study of T-cell reconstitution after alpha-beta-depleted transplantation in children. Broader study findings: By about two months after transplant, alpha-beta T cells reportedly arose from several hundred graft clones that had expanded. Surviving recipient T cells and thymic progenitors produced the high day-60 TCRbeta diversity seen in some patients. It was newly produced T cells that mostly accounted for T-cell counts and diversity one year after transplant.

V dropped 2 bases and J dropped 7 bases, with 10 bases sitting between them. The CDR3 is made up of 13 amino acids. In germline, CDR1 is MNHNS, CDR2 SASEGT. In its sample, this clonotype was seen many times. Its antigen is as yet unknown. Unique molecular identifiers were incorporated when the TCRbeta library was constructed. Using its own MiXCR run on the PCR reads, TCRdb lists one record per CDR3 protein. The sample comprises 200,000 or so distinct CDR3 sequences, 6.3% of which are singletons, and roughly 4.7% rests with the top ten. The sequences come from PBMCs, collected before TCRalphabeta/CD19-depleted stem cell transplant. The chain combines TRBV6-1 with TRBJ2-3; D unclear. This sequence was found in a girl under three years old with combined immunodeficiency, due to receive a stem cell transplant. The CDR3 DNA reads as TGTGCCAGCAGTGAATTCTTCGGGCATACGCAGTATTTT. It encodes CASSEFFGHTQYF.